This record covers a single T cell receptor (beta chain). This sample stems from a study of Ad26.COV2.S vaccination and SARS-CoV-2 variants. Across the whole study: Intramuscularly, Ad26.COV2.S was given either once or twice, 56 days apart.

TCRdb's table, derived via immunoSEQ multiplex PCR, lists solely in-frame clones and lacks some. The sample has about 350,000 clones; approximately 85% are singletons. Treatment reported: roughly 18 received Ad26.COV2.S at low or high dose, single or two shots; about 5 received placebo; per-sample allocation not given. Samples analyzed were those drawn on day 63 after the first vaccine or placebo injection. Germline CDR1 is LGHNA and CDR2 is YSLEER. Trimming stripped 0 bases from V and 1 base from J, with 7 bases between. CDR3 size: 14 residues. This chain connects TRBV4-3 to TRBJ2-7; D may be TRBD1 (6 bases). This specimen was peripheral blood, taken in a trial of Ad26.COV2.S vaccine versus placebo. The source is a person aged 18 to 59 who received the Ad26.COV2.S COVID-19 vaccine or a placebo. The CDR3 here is CASSQEDRSYEQYF. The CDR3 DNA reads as TGCGCCAGCAGCCAAGAGGACAGATCCTACGAGCAGTACTTC.